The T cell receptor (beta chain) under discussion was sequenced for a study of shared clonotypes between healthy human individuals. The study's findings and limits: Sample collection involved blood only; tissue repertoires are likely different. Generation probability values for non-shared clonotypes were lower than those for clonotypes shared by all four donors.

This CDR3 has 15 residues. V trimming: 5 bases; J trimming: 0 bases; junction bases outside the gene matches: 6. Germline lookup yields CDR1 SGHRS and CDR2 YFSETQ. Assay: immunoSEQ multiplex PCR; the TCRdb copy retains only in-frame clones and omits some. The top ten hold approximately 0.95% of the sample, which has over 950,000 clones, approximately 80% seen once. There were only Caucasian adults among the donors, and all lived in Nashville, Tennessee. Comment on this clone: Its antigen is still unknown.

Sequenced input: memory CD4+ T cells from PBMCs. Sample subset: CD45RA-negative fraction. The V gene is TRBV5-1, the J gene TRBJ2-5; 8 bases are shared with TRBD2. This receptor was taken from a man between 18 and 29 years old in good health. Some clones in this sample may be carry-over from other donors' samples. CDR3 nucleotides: TGCGCCAGCAGAACTAGCGGACGATACCAAGAGACCCAGTACTTC. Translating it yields CASRTSGRYQETQYF.